This T cell receptor beta chain is from a study of blood T cells in healthy people across ages. Sample-barcoded 5' priming and a J-beta primer mix drove a second PCR of roughly 6 to 12 cycles. TCRdb called the 5' RACE reads again in MiXCR, with one record for every CDR3 protein. The sample yields fewer than 2,000,000 distinct CDR3 sequences, around 36% seen once. The sequence derives from a woman in her thirties in good health. Sequenced material: blood.

CDR3 bases: TGTGCCAGCTCACGGACCGAAGTGTCCTACGAGCAGTACTTC. It is translated as CASSRTEVSYEQYF. The chain uses TRBV18 and TRBJ2-7, with no clear D. There are 14 residues in the CDR3. Trimming removed 4 bases at V and 1 base at J, with 11 bases between. Germline V CDR1 and CDR2: KGHSH, LQKENI.